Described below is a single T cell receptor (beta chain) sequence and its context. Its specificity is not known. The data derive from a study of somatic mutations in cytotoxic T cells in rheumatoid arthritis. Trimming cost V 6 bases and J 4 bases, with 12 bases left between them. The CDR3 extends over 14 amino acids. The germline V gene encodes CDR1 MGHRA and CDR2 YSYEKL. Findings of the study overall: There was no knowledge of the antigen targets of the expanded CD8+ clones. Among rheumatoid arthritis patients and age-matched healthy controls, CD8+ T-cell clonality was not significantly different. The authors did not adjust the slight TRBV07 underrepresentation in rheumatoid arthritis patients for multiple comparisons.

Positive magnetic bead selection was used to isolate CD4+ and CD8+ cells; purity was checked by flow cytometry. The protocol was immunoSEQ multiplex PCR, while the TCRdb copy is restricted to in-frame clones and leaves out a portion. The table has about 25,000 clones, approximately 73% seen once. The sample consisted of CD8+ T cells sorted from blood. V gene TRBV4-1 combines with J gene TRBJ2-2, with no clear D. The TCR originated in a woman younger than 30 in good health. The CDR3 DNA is TGCGCCAGCAGGGGCGTAGGTGGCACCGGGGAGCTGTTTTTT. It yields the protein CASRGVGGTGELFF.